This T cell receptor beta chain was sequenced during a study of Graves' ophthalmopathy and Graves' hyperthyroidism. Study summary: Peripheral blood was collected at initial diagnosis, before any treatment.

RNA transcripts were the source from which TCR beta CDR3 regions were amplified. HTBI primers served in a first-round RT-PCR, which a second-round multiplex PCR followed. TCRdb re-analysed the multiplex PCR reads in MiXCR, keeping a single row per CDR3 protein. The sample records hundreds of thousands of distinct CDR3 sequences, about 20% being singletons. General study points: Most thyroid-expanded clonotypes exceeding 0.001 frequency were also found in blood.

Comment on this clonotype: Its antigen is unknown.

CDR3 length: 15 residues. CDR1 and CDR2 from the germline V gene are MNHNS and SASEGT. The trim removed 3 bases at V and 5 bases at J, leaving 7 bases unmatched. Hyperthyroidism was considered stable when no ophthalmopathy appeared within 18 months of follow-up. Hyperthyroidism patients, aged 18 to 65, were newly diagnosed, under 2 months' duration. This receptor was obtained from a woman younger than 35 with stable Graves' hyperthyroidism. Some clones in this sample may be carry-over from other donors' samples. Material for sequencing was peripheral blood. V usage is TRBV6-1 and J usage is TRBJ1-1; 9 positions match TRBD1. The CDR3 DNA follows: TGTGCCAGCAGTGAGGACAGGGGATTAAGGACTGAAGCTTTCTTT. It codes for CASSEDRGLRTEAFF.